The 9 T cell receptor beta chains reported below all come from one sample, sequenced in a study of T cell repertoires in cytomegalovirus infection. TCRdb reanalysed the reads using MiXCR and keeps one entry per CDR3 protein. The table includes some 160,000 distinct CDR3 sequences, about a sixth detected once. The sequenced sample was CD8+ T cells from PBMCs. The source is a human donor in good health (CMV status not recorded). Some clones in this sample may be carry-over from other donors' samples.

This clonotype was detected a few times. The gene calls are TRBV7-2 and TRBJ2-7; 7 bases align to TRBD1. This CDR3 has 13 amino acids. CDR1 and CDR2 from the germline V gene are SGHTA and FQGNSA. Trimming took 7 bases from V and 5 from J; bases not matched to a gene: 8. Here the CDR3 DNA reads TGTGCCAGCACCAGACAGGGTTCCGACGAGCAGTACTTC. Its translation is CASTRQGSDEQYF.

The chain combines TRBV29-1 with TRBJ2-7; D might be TRBD1 or TRBD2, each matching 6 bases. The CDR3 has 13 amino acids. Trimming cost V 4 bases and J 4 bases, with 14 bases left between them. The germline V gene encodes CDR1 SQVTM and CDR2 ANQGSEA. The CDR3, as DNA: TGCAGCGTTGTGTGGGGGGCCTATTACGAGCAGTACTTC. Residues: CSVVWGAYYEQYF.

The chain joins TRBV29-1 to TRBJ2-1; D might be TRBD1 (5 bases). The ends were cut back, 7 bases at V and 2 bases at J, with 12 bases in the middle. Germline V lookup: CDR1 SQVTM, CDR2 ANQGSEA. CDR3 length equals 13 residues. The CDR3 spells CSEGGQTYNEQFF. As DNA, the CDR3 is TGCAGCGAGGGTGGACAAACCTACAATGAGCAGTTCTTC.

The CDR3 region has the DNA TGTGCCAGCAGCCCGGGACTAGCGGGAGTACGTGATACGCAGTATTTT. Its translation is CASSPGLAGVRDTQYF. V usage is TRBV28 and J usage is TRBJ2-3; 14 bases agree with TRBD2. The germline V gene encodes CDR1 MDHEN and CDR2 SYDVKM. CDR3 size: 16 residues. Unmatched junction bases numbered 8, after V lost 6 bases and J lost 6 bases.

The sample holds a few counts of this clonotype. The V call is TRBV7-9, the J call TRBJ2-1; 10 nucleotides align to TRBD1. V lost 4 bases and J lost 10; bases outside the gene matches: 13. The CDR3 is made up of 16 amino acids. In germline, CDR1 is SEHNR, CDR2 FQNEAQ (reference sequence). CDR3 sequence (DNA): TGTGCCAGCAGCTCCTCCGGGACAGGGGCCCAGGGGGAGCAGTTCTTC. Translation: CASSSSGTGAQGEQFF.

This clonotype showed up just a few times. The chain is built from TRBV4-2 and TRBJ2-1, with 7 bases lining up with TRBD1. Germline CDR1 reads LGHNA; CDR2 reads YNFKEQ. The length of the CDR3 is 18 residues. V was clipped by 4 bases and J by 1 base; unmatched bases: 13. CDR3 bases: TGTGCCAGCAGCCCGTCGTCTAGGGGGCCTGAGTCCTACAATGAGCAGTTCTTC. This sequence encodes CASSPSSRGPESYNEQFF.

V gene TRBV19 combines with J gene TRBJ2-1, with no clear D. The CDR3 runs to 15 residues. The germline gives CDR1 LNHDA, CDR2 SQIVND (reference sequence). Trimming removed 8 bases from V and 0 bases from J, with 14 bases in between. CDR3 nucleotide sequence: TGTGCCAGTCTCAGTCTGTCGAGCTCCTACAATGAGCAGTTCTTC. It codes for CASLSLSSSYNEQFF.

This clonotype was observed a handful of times. The rearrangement joins TRBV14 to TRBJ2-5; no reliable D call. The V end lost 7 bases, the J end lost 5 bases, and 20 bases lay between the germline ends. This CDR3 has 15 amino acids. Germline loops: CDR1 SGHDN, CDR2 FVKESK. CDR3 loop: CASNLARPSMETQYF. Here the CDR3 DNA reads TGTGCCAGCAACCTTGCGCGGCCCTCTATGGAGACCCAGTACTTC. Full variable domain (rest looked up from reference TRBV14 and TRBJ2-5): EAGVTQFPSHSVIEKGQTVTLRCDPISGHDNLYWYRRVMGKEIKFLLHFVKESKQDESGMPNNRFLAERTGGTYSTLKVQPAELEDSGVYFCASNLARPSMETQYFGPGTRLLVL.

This clonotype was found a few times. The chain carries TRBV6-5 and TRBJ2-3; 8 bases fit TRBD2. With V trimmed by 2 bases and J by 2 bases, 3 bases remained unmatched. CDR3 length equals 15 residues. Germline CDR1 MNHEY, CDR2 SVGAGI. This CDR3 is CASSYPSGYTDTQYF. The CDR3 bases are TGTGCCAGCAGTTACCCTAGCGGGTACACAGATACGCAGTATTTT.